This T cell receptor (beta chain) was recorded in a study of CD8 T cells in Susac syndrome (dated by TCRdb to the late 2010s). About the study as a whole: The study used repertoire sequencing to test whether antigen drove CD8+ T cell activation and differentiation in Susac syndrome. Clonality of the CD8+ T cell repertoire was compared between around 13 healthy donors, about 14 Susac syndrome patients and some 15 multiple sclerosis patients. What the authors observed across the whole study: The number of individuals in the TCR sequencing and HLA analysis was acknowledged as relatively small.

RNA was extracted using the RNeasy kit, and about 0.5 to 1 microgram was reverse transcribed with random hexamers. The immunoSEQ multiplex PCR assay, covering 54 Vbeta and 13 Jbeta segments, was used to amplify TCR beta CDR3 regions. PCR amplification bias was corrected by using a synthetic template baseline for primer optimization and computational correction. The original methods were these. Only productive sequences were kept, with reads annotated to V, D and J genes according to IMGT and analyzed in immunoSEQ Analyzer. Clonality was calculated as one minus the Shannon entropy normalized by log2 of the number of productive unique sequences. For each patient and control, public and private clones were evaluated among the 100 most prevalent clones. Clones were defined as Susac-specific when absent from the healthy and MS cohorts, from approximately 970 published viral clones and from other ImmuneACCESS disease sequences. The public reads were quality trimmed at Q25 with fastp and then assembled into clones with MiXCR by TCRdb, keeping productive beta chains. Rows matching on CDR3 protein sequence are summarized as one entry with the most common DNA and genes. These V and J calls originate from TCRdb's pipeline instead of the authors' own analysis. The sample table lists 45,000 to 55,000 distinct CDR3 sequences, 80% to 95% of them with a count of one. The ten largest clonotypes hold less than 0.65% of the sample.

The germline V end is reduced by 6 bases and the J end by 0 bases; junction bases left unmatched: 13. The CDR3 has 17 amino acids, counting the end cysteine and phenylalanine. Kept here is only the CDR3 DNA, which spans 51 bases and is read in frame from base 1. The germline V gene provides CDR1 MNHEY and CDR2 SVGAGI. In regard to this clonotype: The target of this receptor is not known. Per-base qualities were not stored, and no clone one base away is much larger.

Peripheral blood CD8+ and CD4+ T cells from healthy donors, Susac syndrome patients and multiple sclerosis patients were profiled using high-throughput TCR beta sequencing. Healthy donors were included as age- and sex-matched controls. Bulk CD8+ and CD4+ T cells were purified by magnetic negative isolation, while CD8+ TEMRA cells were enriched using FACS. Blood was collected in EDTA tubes and processed within 24 hours, with PBMCs isolated through density gradient centrifugation. PBMCs intended for TCR sequencing were cryopreserved in liquid nitrogen and thawed later in a water bath at 37 degrees C. The sorted or isolated CD4+, CD8+ and CD8+ TEMRA cells reached a purity of at least 90%.

The chain uses TRBV6-5 and TRBJ1-1; the central 7 bases match TRBD1. This clonotype originated in a human donor in good health. The sample was CD8+ T cells from PBMCs. CDR3 region: CASSYQGVLEMNTEAFF. The bases are TGTGCCAGCAGCTACCAGGGGGTCCTCGAAATGAACACTGAAGCTTTCTTT.